This TCR beta chain was sequenced for a study of control samples from healthy donors and cancer patients. Some clones are missing from TCRdb's copy, which holds only in-frame ones; the method was immunoSEQ multiplex PCR. The repertoire includes some 150,000 clones, about 94% of them detected once, and roughly 15% sits in the top ten. This CDR3 region has 12 residues. Germline V gene sequence: CDR1 SGHNT, CDR2 YYREEE (reference sequence). Trimming removed 2 bases at V and 3 bases at J, with 5 bases between. The sample taken for sequencing was PBMCs. The chain has TRBV5-4 and TRBJ1-2; D not certain. This clonotype was sampled from a man aged 60-69 years with colorectal cancer. This CDR3 reads CASSLNDYGYTF. The CDR3 DNA reads TGTGCCAGCAGCTTAAATGACTATGGCTACACCTTC.